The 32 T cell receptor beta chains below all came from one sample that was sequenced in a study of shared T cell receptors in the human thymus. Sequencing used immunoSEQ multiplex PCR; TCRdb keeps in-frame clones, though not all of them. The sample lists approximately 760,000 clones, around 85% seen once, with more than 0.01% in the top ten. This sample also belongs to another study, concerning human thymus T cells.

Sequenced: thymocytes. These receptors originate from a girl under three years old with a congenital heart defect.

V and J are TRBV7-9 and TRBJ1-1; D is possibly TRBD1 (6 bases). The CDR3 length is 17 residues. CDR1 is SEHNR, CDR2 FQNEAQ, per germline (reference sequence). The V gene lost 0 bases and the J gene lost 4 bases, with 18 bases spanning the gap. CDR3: CASSLARQIQGITEAFF. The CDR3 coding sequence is TGTGCCAGCAGCTTAGCACGTCAAATCCAGGGGATCACTGAAGCTTTCTTT.

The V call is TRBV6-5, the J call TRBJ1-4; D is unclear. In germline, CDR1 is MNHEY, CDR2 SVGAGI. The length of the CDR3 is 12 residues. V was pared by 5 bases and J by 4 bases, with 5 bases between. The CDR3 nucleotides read TGTGCCAGCAGTGGAGATAATGAAAAACTGTTTTTT. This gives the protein CASSGDNEKLFF.

In nucleotides, the CDR3 is TGTGCCAGCAGCCCCCCCGGGGGGGCAACTGAAGCTTTCTTT. It codes for CASSPPGGATEAFF. The chain employs TRBV7-4 and TRBJ1-1, with D perhaps matching TRBD1 (6 bases). CDR1 is SGHVT, CDR2 SQSDAQ, per germline. CDR3 length equals 14 residues. Trimming stripped 5 bases from V and 5 bases from J, with 15 bases between.

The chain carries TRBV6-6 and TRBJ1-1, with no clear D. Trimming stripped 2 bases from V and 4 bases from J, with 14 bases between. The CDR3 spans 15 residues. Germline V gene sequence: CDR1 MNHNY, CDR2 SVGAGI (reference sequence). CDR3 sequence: CASSYEEGSRTEAFF. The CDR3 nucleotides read TGTGCCAGCAGTTACGAGGAGGGCTCCCGCACTGAAGCTTTCTTT.

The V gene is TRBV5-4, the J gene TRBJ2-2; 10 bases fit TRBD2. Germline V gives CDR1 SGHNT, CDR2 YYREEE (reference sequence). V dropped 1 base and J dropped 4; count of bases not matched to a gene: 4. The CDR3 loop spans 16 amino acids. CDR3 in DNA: TGTGCCAGCAGCTTGCGGACTAGCGGAATCACCGGGGAGCTGTTTTTT. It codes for CASSLRTSGITGELFF.

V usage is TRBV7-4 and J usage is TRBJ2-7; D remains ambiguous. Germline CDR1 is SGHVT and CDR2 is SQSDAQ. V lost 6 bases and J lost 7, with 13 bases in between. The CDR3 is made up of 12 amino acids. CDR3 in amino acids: CASRGFPREQYF. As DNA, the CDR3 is TGTGCCAGCAGGGGCTTCCCTCGAGAGCAGTACTTC.

CDR3 residues: CASGTDYGYTF. DNA of the CDR3: TGTGCCAGCGGGACAGACTATGGCTACACCTTC. The chain is built from TRBV27 and TRBJ1-2; 7 bases fit TRBD1. The CDR3 is 11 residues long. The J segment lost 3 bases and the V segment lost 8 bases, leaving 0 bases of the junction unmatched. Germline CDR1 is MNHEY and CDR2 is SMNVEV (reference sequence).

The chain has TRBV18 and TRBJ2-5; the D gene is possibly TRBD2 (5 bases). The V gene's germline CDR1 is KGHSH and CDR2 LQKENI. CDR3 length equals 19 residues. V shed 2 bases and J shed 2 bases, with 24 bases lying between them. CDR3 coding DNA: TGTGCCAGCTCACCATTTCCCACCAGCAGGCGGGCCCTACAAGAGACCCAGTACTTC. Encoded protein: CASSPFPTSRRALQETQYF.

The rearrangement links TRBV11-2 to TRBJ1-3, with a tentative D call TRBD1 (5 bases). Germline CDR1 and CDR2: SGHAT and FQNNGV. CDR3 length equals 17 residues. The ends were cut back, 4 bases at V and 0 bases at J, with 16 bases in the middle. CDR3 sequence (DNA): TGTGCCAGCAGCTCACCCGAGACAGACCACTCTGGAAACACCATATATTTT. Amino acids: CASSSPETDHSGNTIYF.

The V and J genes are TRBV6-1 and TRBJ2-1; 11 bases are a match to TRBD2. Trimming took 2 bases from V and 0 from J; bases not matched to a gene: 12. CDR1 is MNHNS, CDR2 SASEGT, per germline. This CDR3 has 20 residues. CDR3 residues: CASSEPGEGLAGVSYNEQFF. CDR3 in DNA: TGTGCCAGCAGTGAACCTGGGGAAGGACTAGCGGGCGTCTCCTACAATGAGCAGTTCTTC.

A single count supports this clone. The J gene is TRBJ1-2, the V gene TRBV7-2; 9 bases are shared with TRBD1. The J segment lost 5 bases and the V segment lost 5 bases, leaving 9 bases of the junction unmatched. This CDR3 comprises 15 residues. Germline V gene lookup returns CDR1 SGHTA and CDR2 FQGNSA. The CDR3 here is CASSPGTGTFYGYTF. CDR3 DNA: TGTGCCAGCAGCCCTGGGACAGGGACTTTTTATGGCTACACCTTC. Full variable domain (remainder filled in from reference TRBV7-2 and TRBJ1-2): GAGVSQSPSNKVTEKGKDVELRCDPISGHTALYWYRQSLGQGLEFLIYFQGNSAPDKSGLPSDRFSAERTGGSVSTLTIQRTQQEDSAVYLCASSPGTGTFYGYTFGSGTRLTVV.

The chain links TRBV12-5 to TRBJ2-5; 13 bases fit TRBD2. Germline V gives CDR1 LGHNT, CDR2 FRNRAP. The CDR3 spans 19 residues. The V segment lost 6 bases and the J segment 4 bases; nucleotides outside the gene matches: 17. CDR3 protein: CASGSKTGTSGEVRETQYF. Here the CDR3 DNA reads TGTGCTAGTGGATCTAAGACCGGGACTAGCGGGGAGGTCCGAGAGACCCAGTACTTC.

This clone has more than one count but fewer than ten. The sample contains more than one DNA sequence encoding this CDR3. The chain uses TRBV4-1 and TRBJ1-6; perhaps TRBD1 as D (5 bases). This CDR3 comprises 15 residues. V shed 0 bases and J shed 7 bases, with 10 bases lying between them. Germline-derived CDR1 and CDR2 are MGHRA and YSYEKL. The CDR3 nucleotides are TGCGCCAGCAGCCAAGACCAAGGGGAAAATTCACCCCTCCACTTT. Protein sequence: CASSQDQGENSPLHF.

CDR3 sequence: CASSWTGGDTIYF. CDR3 DNA: TGTGCCAGCAGTTGGACAGGAGGCGACACCATATATTTT. J is TRBJ1-3 and V is TRBV6-5, with 7 bases aligning to TRBD1. CDR1 and CDR2 (germline): MNHEY, SVGAGI. V was pared by 4 bases and J by 8 bases, with 5 bases of the junction left unmatched. The CDR3 contains 13 residues.

Written as DNA, the CDR3 is TGTGCCAGCAGCTTAAGGCCCCTTCGGCGGGGAGTCTCCTACGAGCAGTACTTC. Protein: CASSLRPLRRGVSYEQYF. V and J are TRBV7-2 and TRBJ2-7; D might be TRBD2 (6 bases). Between the trimmed V and J ends, which lost 2 bases and 0 bases, there was a span of 20 bases. This CDR3 has 18 residues. Looked up from germline, CDR1 is SGHTA and CDR2 is FQGNSA.

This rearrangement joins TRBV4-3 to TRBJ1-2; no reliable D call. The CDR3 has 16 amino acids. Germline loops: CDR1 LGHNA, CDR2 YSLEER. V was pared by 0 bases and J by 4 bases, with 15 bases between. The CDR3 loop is CASSQEGRLNAYGYTF. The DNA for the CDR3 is TGCGCCAGCAGCCAAGAAGGCAGGCTAAACGCCTATGGCTACACCTTC.

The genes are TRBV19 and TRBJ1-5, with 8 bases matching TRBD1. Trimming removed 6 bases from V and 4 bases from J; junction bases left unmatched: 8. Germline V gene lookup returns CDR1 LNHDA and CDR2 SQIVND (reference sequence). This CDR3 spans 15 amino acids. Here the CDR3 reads CASREGTGRNQPQHF. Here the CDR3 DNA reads TGTGCCAGTAGGGAGGGGACAGGAAGGAATCAGCCCCAGCATTTT.

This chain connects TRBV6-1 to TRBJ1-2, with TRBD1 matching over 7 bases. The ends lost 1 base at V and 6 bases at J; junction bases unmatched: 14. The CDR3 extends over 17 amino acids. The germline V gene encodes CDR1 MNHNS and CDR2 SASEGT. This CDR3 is CASSEVIAGGIWNGYTF. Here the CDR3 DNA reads TGTGCCAGCAGTGAAGTGATCGCAGGGGGGATTTGGAATGGCTACACCTTC.

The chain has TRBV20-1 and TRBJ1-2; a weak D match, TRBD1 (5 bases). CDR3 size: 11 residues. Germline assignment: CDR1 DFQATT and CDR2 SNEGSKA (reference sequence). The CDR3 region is CSARIRDGYTF. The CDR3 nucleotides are TGCAGCGCCCGGATCAGGGATGGCTACACCTTC.

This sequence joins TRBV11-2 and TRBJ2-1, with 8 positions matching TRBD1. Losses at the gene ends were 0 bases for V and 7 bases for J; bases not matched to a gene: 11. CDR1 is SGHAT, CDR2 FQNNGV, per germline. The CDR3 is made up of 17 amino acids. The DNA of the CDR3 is TGTGCCAGCAGCTTAGATGAATGGGCCAGGGGGCGGAATGAGCAGTTCTTC. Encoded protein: CASSLDEWARGRNEQFF.

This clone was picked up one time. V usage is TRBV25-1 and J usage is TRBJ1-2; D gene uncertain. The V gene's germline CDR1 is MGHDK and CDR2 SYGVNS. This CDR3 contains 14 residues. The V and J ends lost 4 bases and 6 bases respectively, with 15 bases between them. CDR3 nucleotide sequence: TGTGCCAGCAGTGGCCGAGGAGGGATCCATGGCTACACCTTC. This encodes CASSGRGGIHGYTF.

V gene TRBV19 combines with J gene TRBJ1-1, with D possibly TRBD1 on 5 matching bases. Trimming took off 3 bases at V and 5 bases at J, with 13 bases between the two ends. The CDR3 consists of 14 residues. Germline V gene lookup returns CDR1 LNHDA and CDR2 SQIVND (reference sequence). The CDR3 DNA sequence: TGTGCCAGTAGTATTGGGTTAGGGGTTACTGAAGCTTTCTTT. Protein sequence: CASSIGLGVTEAFF.

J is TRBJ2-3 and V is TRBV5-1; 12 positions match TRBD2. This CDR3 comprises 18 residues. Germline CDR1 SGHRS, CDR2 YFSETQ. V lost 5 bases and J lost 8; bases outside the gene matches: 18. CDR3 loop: CASRAWPSGGGMFGTQYF. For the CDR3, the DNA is TGCGCCAGCAGGGCCTGGCCTAGCGGGGGGGGAATGTTCGGTACGCAGTATTTT.

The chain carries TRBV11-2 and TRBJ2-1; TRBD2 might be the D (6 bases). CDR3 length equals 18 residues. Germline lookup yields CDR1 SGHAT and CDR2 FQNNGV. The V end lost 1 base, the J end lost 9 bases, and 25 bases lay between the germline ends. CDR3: CASSLAGKDGINGGEQFF. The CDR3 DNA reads TGTGCCAGCAGCTTAGCTGGTAAGGACGGAATAAACGGGGGTGAGCAGTTCTTC.

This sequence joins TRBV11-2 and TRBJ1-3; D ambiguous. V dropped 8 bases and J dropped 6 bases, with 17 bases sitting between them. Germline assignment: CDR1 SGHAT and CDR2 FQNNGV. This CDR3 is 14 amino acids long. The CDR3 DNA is TGTGCCAGCCGTCACGGGGAGGGTACAAACACCATATATTTT. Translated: CASRHGEGTNTIYF.

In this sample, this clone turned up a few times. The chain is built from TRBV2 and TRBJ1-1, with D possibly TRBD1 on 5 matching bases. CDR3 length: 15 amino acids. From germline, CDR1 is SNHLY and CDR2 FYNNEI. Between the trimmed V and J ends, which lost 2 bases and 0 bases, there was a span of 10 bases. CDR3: CASSEFGHLNTEAFF. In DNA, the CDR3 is TGTGCCAGCAGTGAATTCGGACACCTGAACACTGAAGCTTTCTTT.

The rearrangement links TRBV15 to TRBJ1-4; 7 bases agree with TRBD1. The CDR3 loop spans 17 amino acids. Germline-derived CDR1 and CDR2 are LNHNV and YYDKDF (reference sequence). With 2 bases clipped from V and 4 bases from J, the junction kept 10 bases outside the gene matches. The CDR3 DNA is TGTGCCACCAGCAGATCCCTAGGGGGCCACCTTAATGAAAAACTGTTTTTT. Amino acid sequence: CATSRSLGGHLNEKLFF.

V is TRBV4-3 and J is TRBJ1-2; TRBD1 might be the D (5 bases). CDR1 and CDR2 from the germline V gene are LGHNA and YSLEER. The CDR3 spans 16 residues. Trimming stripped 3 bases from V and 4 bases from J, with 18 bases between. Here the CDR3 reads CASSHSGGGLPYGYTF. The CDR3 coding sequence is TGCGCCAGCAGCCATTCCGGGGGTGGGCTCCCCTATGGCTACACCTTC.

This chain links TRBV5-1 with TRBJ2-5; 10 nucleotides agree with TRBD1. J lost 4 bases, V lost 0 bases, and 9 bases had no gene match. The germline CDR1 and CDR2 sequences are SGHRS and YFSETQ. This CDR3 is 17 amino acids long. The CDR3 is CASSLDFDRGQGETQYF. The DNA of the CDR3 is TGCGCCAGCAGCTTGGACTTTGACAGGGGGCAGGGAGAGACCCAGTACTTC. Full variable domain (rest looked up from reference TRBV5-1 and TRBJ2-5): KAGVTQTPRYLIKTRGQQVTLSCSPISGHRSVSWYQQTPGQGLQFLFEYFSETQRNKGNFPGRFSGRQFSNSRSEMNVSTLELGDSALYLCASSLDFDRGQGETQYFGPGTRLLVL.

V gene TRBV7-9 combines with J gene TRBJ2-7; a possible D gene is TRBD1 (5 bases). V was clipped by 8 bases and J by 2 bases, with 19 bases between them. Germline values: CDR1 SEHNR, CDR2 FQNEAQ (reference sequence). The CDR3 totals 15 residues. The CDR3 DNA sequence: TGTGCCAGCCGTACCGAGGACACCCTTACCTACGAGCAGTACTTC. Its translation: CASRTEDTLTYEQYF.

The CDR3 loop reads CASSLLVPRVSGNTIYF. The CDR3 DNA is TGTGCCAGCAGCTTATTGGTCCCCCGAGTCTCTGGAAACACCATATATTTT. V gene TRBV7-9 combines with J gene TRBJ1-3; unclear D gene. This CDR3 spans 17 amino acids. The V gene lost 2 bases and the J gene lost 0 bases, with 14 bases spanning the gap. The germline V gene has CDR1 SEHNR and CDR2 FQNEAQ (reference sequence). Combining the CDR3 with reference TRBV7-9 and TRBJ1-3 gives the whole variable domain DTGVSQNPRHKITKRGQNVTFRCDPISEHNRLYWYRQTLGQGPEFLTYFQNEAQLEKSRLLSDRFSAERPKGSFSTLEIQRTEQGDSAMYLCASSLLVPRVSGNTIYFGEGSWLTVV.

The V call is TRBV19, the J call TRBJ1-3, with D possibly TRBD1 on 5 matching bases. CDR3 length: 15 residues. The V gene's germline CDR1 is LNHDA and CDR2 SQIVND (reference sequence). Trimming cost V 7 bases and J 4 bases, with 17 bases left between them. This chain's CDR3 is CASTSGGRVGNTIYF. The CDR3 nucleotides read TGTGCCAGTACCTCCGGGGGACGTGTAGGAAACACCATATATTTT.